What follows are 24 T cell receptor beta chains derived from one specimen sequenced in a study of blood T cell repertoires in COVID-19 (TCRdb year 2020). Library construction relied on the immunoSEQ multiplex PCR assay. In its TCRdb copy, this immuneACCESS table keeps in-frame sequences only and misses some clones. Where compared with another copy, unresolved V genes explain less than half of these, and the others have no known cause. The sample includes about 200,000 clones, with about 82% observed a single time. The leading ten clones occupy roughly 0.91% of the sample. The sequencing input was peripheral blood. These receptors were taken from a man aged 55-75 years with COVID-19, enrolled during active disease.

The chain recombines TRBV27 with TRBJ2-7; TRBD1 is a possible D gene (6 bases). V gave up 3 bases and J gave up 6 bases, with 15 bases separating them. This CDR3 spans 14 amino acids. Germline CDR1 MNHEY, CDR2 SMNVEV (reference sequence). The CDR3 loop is CASSFSSGQSEQYF. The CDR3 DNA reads TGTGCCAGCAGTTTTTCTTCGGGACAAAGCGAGCAGTACTTC.

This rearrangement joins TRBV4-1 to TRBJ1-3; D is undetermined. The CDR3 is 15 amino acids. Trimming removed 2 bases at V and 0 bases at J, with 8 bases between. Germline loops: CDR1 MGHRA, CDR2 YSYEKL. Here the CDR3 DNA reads TGCGCCAGCAGCCAACCAGACTTCTCTGGAAACACCATATATTTT. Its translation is CASSQPDFSGNTIYF.

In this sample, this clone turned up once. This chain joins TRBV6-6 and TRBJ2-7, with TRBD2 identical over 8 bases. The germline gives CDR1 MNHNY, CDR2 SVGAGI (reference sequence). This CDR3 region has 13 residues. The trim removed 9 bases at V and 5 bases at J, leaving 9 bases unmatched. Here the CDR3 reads CASGGSGINEQYF. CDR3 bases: TGTGCCAGTGGAGGTAGCGGGATCAACGAGCAGTACTTC.

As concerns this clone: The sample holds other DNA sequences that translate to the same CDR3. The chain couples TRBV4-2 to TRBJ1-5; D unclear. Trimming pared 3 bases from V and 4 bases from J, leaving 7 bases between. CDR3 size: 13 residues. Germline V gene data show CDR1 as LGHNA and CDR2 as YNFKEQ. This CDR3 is CASSQERNQPQHF. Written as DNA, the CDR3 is TGTGCCAGCAGCCAGGAGAGAAATCAGCCCCAGCATTTT.

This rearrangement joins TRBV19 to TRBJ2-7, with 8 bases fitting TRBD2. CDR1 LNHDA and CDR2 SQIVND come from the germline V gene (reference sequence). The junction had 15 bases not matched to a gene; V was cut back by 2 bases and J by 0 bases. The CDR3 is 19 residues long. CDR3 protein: CASSIRLAGTSYSSYEQYF. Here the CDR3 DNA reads TGTGCCAGTAGTATAAGGCTAGCGGGCACATCCTATTCCTCCTACGAGCAGTACTTC.

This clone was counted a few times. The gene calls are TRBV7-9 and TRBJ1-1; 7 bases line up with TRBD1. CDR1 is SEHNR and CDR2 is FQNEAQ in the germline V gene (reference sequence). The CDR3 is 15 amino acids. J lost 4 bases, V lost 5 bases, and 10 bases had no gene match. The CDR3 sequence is CASSPWMNRGTEAFF. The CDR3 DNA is TGTGCCAGCAGCCCATGGATGAACAGGGGCACTGAAGCTTTCTTT.

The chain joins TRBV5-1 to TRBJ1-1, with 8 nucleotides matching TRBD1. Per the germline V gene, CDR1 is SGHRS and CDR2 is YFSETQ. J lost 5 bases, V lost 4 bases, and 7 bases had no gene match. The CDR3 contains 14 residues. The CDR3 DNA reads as TGCGCCAGCAGCCGTGAGACAGGGGTGACTGAAGCTTTCTTT. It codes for CASSRETGVTEAFF.

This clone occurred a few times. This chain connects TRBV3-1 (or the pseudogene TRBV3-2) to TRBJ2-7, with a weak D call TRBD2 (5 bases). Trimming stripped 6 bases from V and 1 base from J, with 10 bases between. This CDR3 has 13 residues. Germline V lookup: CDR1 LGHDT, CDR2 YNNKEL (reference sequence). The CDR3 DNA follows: TGTGCCAGCAGGGAGGCTAATTCCTACGAGCAGTACTTC. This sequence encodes CASREANSYEQYF.

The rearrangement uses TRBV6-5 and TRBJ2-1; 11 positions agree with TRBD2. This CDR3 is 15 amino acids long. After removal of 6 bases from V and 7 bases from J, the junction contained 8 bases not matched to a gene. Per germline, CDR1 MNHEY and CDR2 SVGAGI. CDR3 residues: CASRAGTSGLNEQFF. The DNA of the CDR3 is TGTGCCAGCAGAGCCGGGACTAGCGGCTTAAATGAGCAGTTCTTC.

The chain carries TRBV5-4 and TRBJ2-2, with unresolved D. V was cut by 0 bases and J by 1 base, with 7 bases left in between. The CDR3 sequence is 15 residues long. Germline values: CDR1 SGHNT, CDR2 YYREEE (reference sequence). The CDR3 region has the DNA TGTGCCAGCAGCTTGGAGACGGGGAACACCGGGGAGCTGTTTTTT. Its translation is CASSLETGNTGELFF. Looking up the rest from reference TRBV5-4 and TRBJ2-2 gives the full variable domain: ETGVTQSPTHLIKTRGQQVTLRCSSQSGHNTVSWYQQALGQGPQFIFQYYREEENGRGNFPPRFSGLQFPNYSSELNVNALELDDSALYLCASSLETGNTGELFFGEGSRLTVL.

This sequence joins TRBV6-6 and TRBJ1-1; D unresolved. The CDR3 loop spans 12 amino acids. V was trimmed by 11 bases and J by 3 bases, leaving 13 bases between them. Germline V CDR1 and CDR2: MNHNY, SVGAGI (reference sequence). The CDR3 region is CACHGVDTEAFF. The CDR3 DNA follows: TGTGCCTGCCACGGGGTGGACACTGAAGCTTTCTTT.

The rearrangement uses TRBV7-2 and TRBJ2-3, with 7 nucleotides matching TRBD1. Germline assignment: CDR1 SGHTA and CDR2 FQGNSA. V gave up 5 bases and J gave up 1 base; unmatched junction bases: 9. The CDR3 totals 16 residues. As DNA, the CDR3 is TGTGCCAGCAGCCAGTCACCCGGGACAGGCACAGATACGCAGTATTTT. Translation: CASSQSPGTGTDTQYF.

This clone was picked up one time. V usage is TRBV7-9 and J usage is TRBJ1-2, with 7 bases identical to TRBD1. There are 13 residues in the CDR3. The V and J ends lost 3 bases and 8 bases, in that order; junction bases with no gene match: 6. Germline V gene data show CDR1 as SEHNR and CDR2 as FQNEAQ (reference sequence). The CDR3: CASSFRQGEGYTF. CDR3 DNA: TGTGCCAGCAGCTTCCGACAGGGCGAAGGCTACACCTTC. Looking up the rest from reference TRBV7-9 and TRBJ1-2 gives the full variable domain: DTGVSQNPRHKITKRGQNVTFRCDPISEHNRLYWYRQTLGQGPEFLTYFQNEAQLEKSRLLSDRFSAERPKGSFSTLEIQRTEQGDSAMYLCASSFRQGEGYTFGSGTRLTVV.

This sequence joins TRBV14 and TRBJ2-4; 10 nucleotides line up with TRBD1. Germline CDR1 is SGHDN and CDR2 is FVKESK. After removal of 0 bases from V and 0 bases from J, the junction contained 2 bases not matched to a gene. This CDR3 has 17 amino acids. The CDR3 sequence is CASSQEGTGVAKNIQYF. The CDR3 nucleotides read TGTGCCAGCAGCCAAGAGGGGACAGGGGTAGCCAAAAACATTCAGTACTTC.

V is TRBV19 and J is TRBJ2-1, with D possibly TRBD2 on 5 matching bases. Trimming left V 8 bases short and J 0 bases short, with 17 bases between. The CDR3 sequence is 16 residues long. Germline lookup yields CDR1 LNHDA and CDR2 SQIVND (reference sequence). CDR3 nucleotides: TGTGCCAGTCGACACGGGCTAGGGAGCTCCTACAATGAGCAGTTCTTC. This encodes CASRHGLGSSYNEQFF.

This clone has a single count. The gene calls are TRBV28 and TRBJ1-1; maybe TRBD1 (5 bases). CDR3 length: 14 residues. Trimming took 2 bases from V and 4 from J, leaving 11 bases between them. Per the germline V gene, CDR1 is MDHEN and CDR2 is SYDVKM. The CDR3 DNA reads TGTGCCAGCAGTTTAGGAGGGGCTCGCACTGAAGCTTTCTTT. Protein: CASSLGGARTEAFF.

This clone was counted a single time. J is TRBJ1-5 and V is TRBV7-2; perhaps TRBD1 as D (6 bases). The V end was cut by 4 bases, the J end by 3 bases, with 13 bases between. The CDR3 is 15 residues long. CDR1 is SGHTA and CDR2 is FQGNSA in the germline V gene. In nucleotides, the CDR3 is TGTGCCAGCAGCTCCCAAGGGGGTATCAATCAGCCCCAGCATTTT. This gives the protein CASSSQGGINQPQHF.

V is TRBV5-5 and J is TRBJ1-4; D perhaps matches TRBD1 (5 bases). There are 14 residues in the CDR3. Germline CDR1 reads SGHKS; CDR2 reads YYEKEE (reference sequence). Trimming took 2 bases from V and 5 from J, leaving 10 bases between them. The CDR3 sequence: CASSFRVSNEKLFF. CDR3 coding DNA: TGTGCCAGCAGCTTCAGGGTTTCGAATGAAAAACTGTTTTTT.

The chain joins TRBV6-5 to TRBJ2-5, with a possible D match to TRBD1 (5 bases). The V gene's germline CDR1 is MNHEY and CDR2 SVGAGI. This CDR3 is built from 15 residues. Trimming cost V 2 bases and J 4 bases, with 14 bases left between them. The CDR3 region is CASSYTATVGETQYF. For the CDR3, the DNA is TGTGCCAGCAGTTACACTGCGACAGTGGGAGAGACCCAGTACTTC.

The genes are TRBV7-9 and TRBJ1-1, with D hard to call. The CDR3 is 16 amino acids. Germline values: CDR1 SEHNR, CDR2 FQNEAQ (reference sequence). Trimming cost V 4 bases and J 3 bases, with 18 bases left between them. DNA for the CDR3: TGTGCCAGCAGCTCCCAGGTGGGGAAGCGGGACACTGAAGCTTTCTTT. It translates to CASSSQVGKRDTEAFF. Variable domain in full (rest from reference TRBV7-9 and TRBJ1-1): DTGVSQNPRHKITKRGQNVTFRCDPISEHNRLYWYRQTLGQGPEFLTYFQNEAQLEKSRLLSDRFSAERPKGSFSTLEIQRTEQGDSAMYLCASSSQVGKRDTEAFFGQGTRLTVV.

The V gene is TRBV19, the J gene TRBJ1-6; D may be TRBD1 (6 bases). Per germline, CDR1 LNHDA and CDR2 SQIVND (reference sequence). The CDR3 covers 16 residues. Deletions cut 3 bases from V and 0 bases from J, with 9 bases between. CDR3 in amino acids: CASSMGANSYNSPLHF. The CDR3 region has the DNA TGTGCCAGTAGTATGGGGGCGAACTCCTATAATTCACCCCTCCACTTT.

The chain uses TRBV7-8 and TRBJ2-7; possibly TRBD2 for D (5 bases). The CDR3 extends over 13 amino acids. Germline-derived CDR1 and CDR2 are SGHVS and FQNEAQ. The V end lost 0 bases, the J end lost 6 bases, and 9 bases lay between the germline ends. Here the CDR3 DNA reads TGTGCCAGCAGCTTAGCGCGGGTAGCCGAGCAGTACTTC. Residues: CASSLARVAEQYF.

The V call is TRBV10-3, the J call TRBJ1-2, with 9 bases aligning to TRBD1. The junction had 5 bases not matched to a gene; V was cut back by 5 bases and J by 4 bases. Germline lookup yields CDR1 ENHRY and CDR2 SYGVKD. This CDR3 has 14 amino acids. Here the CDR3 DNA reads TGTGCCATCAGTTTGACAGGGGGGAGCTATGGCTACACCTTC. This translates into CAISLTGGSYGYTF.

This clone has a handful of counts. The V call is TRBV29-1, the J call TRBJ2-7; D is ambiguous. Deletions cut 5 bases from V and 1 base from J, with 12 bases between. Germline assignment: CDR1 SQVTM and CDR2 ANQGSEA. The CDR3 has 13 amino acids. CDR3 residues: CSVLTPGSYEQYF. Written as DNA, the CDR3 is TGCAGCGTTCTCACTCCGGGTTCCTACGAGCAGTACTTC.